These T cell receptor beta chains were read from a single sample in a study of T cell responses to AZD1222 COVID-19 vaccine. Produced via immunoSEQ multiplex PCR; TCRdb's table is partial and in-frame only. This sample has about 75,000 clones; more than 70% occur once, and the top ten carry 10%. The specimen comprised peripheral blood, sampled 28 days after the second dose of the MenACWY control vaccine. All receptors come from an adult who received the MenACWY meningococcal vaccine as a control. The CDR3 runs from the conserved cysteine through the conserved F or W. The order of the fields is CDR3 DNA, CDR3 protein, D gene, clone size, J gene, CDR3 length, V gene. D genes are given only for firm matches. Clone size is given for some rows only: seen once, a few or many times, or a class if the clone is expanded.

TGTGCCAGCAGCGTAGTATACCACACCGGGGAGCTGTTTTTT,CASSVVYHTGELFF,-,-,TRBJ2-2,14,TRBV9
TGTGCCAGCAGCTCCGACAGGGGCGCGGTCACTGAAGCTTTCTTT,CASSSDRGAVTEAFF,TRBD1,-,TRBJ1-1,15,TRBV7-9
TGTGCCAGTAGTATACAGGCAGGGGGACAGCCCCAGCATTTT,CASSIQAGGQPQHF,TRBD1,-,TRBJ1-5,14,TRBV19
TGTGCCAGCAGCGCGGACAGGATGGGAGCTTTCTTT,CASSADRMGAFF,TRBD1,few,TRBJ1-1,12,TRBV5-5
TGTGCCAGCAGTGAAGCTGTGGCAGGTACTGAAGCTTTCTTT,CASSEAVAGTEAFF,-,-,TRBJ1-1,14,TRBV6-1
TGTGCCCGCAGCCGGGGGGACAGGGGGAACACTGAAGCTTTCTTT,CARSRGDRGNTEAFF,TRBD1,-,TRBJ1-1,15,TRBV5-6
TGTGCCTGGAGCTCCGGGACAGTCTACAATGAGCAGTTCTTC,CAWSSGTVYNEQFF,TRBD1,-,TRBJ2-1,14,TRBV30
TGCGCCAGCAGCCCGGAGGGGGCGACTAATGAAAAACTGTTTTTT,CASSPEGATNEKLFF,TRBD1,-,TRBJ1-4,15,TRBV5-1
TGTGCCAGCAGCCAAGATGACGATACGCAGTATTTT,CASSQDDDTQYF,-,-,TRBJ2-3,12,TRBV4-2
TGTGCCAGCACCTCCCTCCTCGCTCCCCAAGAGACCCAGTACTTC,CASTSLLAPQETQYF,-,-,TRBJ2-5,15,TRBV5-6
TGTGCCAGCAAGACTAGCGGGGGGGCCCTGGATACGCAGTATTTT,CASKTSGGALDTQYF,TRBD2,-,TRBJ2-3,15,TRBV7-2
TGTGCCAGTAGTCCTGCGGCGGGGCGGATCACTGAAGCTTTCTTT,CASSPAAGRITEAFF,-,-,TRBJ1-1,15,TRBV19
TGTGCCAGCAGTGAAAGGTCATCGGACACCGGGGAGCTGTTTTTT,CASSERSSDTGELFF,-,-,TRBJ2-2,15,TRBV2
TGTGCCAGCAGCCCGTATGTAAGCGGGAGCTCCTACAATGAGCAGTTCTTC,CASSPYVSGSSYNEQFF,TRBD2,-,TRBJ2-1,17,TRBV16
TGTGCCAGCAGTTCCGACCTGGACCTTAACACTGAAGCTTTCTTT,CASSSDLDLNTEAFF,-,-,TRBJ1-1,15,TRBV6-2/TRBV6-3
TGCGCCAGCAGCCTCGCCGGGGGGCAAGGCGGGGAGCTGTTTTTT,CASSLAGGQGGELFF,-,-,TRBJ2-2,15,TRBV4-3
TGTGCCAGCAGTGCTGTAGGGTCGAGGGGTGAGCAGTTCTTC,CASSAVGSRGEQFF,-,-,TRBJ2-1,14,TRBV25-1
TGCGCCAGCAGCTTGGCGGGACAGGGGCCTTCCTACGAGCAGTACTTC,CASSLAGQGPSYEQYF,TRBD1,-,TRBJ2-7,16,TRBV5-1
TGTGCCAGCAGCCCTACAGGGCTGCTTGAGACCCAGTACTTC,CASSPTGLLETQYF,-,-,TRBJ2-5,14,TRBV7-9
TGTGCCAGCAGCTTAGCAGGGGGCGGTGGCTACACCTTC,CASSLAGGGGYTF,TRBD1,-,TRBJ1-2,13,TRBV7-9
TGTGCCAGCAGTTTGGGGCTAGCGGGACCCGAAGGAGAGACCCAGTACTTC,CASSLGLAGPEGETQYF,TRBD2,-,TRBJ2-5,17,TRBV27
TGTGCCAGCAGCTACGACAGGAACTATGGCTACACCTTC,CASSYDRNYGYTF,-,-,TRBJ1-2,13,TRBV12-3/TRBV12-4
TGTGCCAGCTCACCCCTTACGATTGGGACAGGGATGAACACTGAAGCTTTCTTT,CASSPLTIGTGMNTEAFF,TRBD1,-,TRBJ1-1,18,TRBV18
TGTGCCATCAGTGAGGAAGCGGCCGCCTACAATGAGCAGTTCTTC,CAISEEAAAYNEQFF,-,-,TRBJ2-1,15,TRBV10-3
TGTGCCAGCAGTTTCGAGAGGGCGGGTCAGCCCCAGCATTTT,CASSFERAGQPQHF,-,-,TRBJ1-5,14,TRBV28